This paragraph covers one T cell receptor (beta chain) sequence. This specimen belongs to a study of blood T cell repertoires in COVID-19. Across the study: From the United States, Italy and Spain came samples of acute and convalescent COVID-19. The analysed material was cDNA or gDNA that came from T cells, B-cell-depleted T cells, or PBMCs.

Germline V gene data show CDR1 as SGHTA and CDR2 as FQGNSA. Germline trimming cut 4 bases from V and 6 bases from J; bases unmatched to any gene: 8. CDR3 length: 15 amino acids. Patients from Seattle were sampled longitudinally, starting during active infection. Original analysis: For nucleated cells, counts were estimated from reference gene primer amplification. The table came from immunoSEQ multiplex PCR; TCRdb's copy has only in-frame clones and leaves some out. V and J calls and clone size are given by that table; D and trimming were obtained from the DNA. The sample records more than 95,000 clones, around 85% being singletons.

The TCR sequence derives from a man between 25 and 39 years old with COVID-19, enrolled during active disease. V usage is TRBV7-2 and J usage is TRBJ2-1, with 8 bases that match TRBD1. The source material was peripheral blood. CDR3 region: CASSSLGQGSNEQFF. In nucleotides, the CDR3 is TGTGCCAGCAGCTCTCTAGGACAGGGCAGCAATGAGCAGTTCTTC.